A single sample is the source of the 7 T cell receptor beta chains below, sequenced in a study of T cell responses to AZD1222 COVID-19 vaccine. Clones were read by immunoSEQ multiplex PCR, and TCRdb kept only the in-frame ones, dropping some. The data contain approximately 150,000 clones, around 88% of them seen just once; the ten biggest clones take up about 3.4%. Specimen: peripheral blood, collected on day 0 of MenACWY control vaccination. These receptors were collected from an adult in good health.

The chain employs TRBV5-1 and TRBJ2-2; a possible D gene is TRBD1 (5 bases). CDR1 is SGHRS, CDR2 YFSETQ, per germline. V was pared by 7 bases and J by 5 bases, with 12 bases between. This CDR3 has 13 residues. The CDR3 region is CASDRDTTGELFF. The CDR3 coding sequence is TGCGCCAGCGACAGAGACACAACCGGGGAGCTGTTTTTT. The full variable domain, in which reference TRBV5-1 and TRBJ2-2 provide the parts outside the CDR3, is KAGVTQTPRYLIKTRGQQVTLSCSPISGHRSVSWYQQTPGQGLQFLFEYFSETQRNKGNFPGRFSGRQFSNSRSEMNVSTLELGDSALYLCASDRDTTGELFFGEGSRLTVL.

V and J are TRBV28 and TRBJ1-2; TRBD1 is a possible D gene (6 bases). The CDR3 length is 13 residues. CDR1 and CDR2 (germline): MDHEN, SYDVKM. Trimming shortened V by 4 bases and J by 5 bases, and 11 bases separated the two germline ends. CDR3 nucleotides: TGTGCCAGCAGTTCCGGGACAACGTATGGCTACACCTTC. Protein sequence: CASSSGTTYGYTF.

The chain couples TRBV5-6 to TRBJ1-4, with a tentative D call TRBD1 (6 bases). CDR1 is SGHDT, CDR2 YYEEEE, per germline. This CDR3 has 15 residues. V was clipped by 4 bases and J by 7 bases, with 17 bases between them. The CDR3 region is CASSRSGGRGEKLFF. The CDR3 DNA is TGTGCCAGCAGCAGGTCCGGGGGGCGTGGTGAAAAACTGTTTTTT.

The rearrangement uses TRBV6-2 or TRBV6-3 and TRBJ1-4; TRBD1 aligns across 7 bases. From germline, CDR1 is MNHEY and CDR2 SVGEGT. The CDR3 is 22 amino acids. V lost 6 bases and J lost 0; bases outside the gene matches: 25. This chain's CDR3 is CASSLLYDMWTGKLATNEKLFF. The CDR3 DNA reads TGTGCCAGCAGCCTCCTTTACGATATGTGGACAGGAAAACTTGCAACTAATGAAAAACTGTTTTTT.

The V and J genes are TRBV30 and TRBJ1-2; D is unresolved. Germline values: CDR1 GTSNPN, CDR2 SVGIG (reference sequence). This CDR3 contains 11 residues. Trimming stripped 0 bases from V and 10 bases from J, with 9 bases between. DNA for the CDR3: TGTGCCTGGAGTGTCGGACGCTCCTACACCTTC. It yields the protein CAWSVGRSYTF. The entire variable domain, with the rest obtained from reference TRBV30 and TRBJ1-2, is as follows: SQTIHQWPATLVQPVGSPLSLECTVEGTSNPNLYWYRQAAGRGLQLLFYSVGIGQISSEVPQNLSASRPQDRQFILSSKKLLLSDSGFYLCAWSVGRSYTFGSGTRLTVV.

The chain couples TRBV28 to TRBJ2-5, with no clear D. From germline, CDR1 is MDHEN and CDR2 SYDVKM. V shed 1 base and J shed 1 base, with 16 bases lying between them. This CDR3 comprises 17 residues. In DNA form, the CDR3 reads TGTGCCAGCAGTTTATCTGATCCTCCGGTTTCCCAAGAGACCCAGTACTTC. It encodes CASSLSDPPVSQETQYF.

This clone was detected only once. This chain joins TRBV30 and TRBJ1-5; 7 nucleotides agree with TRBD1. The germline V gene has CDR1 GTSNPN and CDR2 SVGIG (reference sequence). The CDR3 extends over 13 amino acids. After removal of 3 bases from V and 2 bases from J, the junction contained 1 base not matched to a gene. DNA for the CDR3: TGTGCCTGGAGCGACAGGGGCAATCAGCCCCAGCATTTT. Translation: CAWSDRGNQPQHF.